What follows are 17 T cell receptor beta chains derived from one specimen sequenced in a study of blood T cells in healthy people across ages. A second PCR, run for roughly 6 to 11 cycles, used a sample-barcoded 5' primer plus a J-beta primer mix. TCRdb itself ran the 5' RACE reads through MiXCR, one entry per CDR3 protein. This table has fewer than 1 million distinct CDR3 sequences, around 42% appearing once. The source material was blood. The receptors stem from a man in his 60s in good health.

This clonotype was counted only a few times. The chain recombines TRBV20-1 with TRBJ2-3; the D gene is possibly TRBD2 (5 bases). The CDR3 is 11 residues long. CDR1 is DFQATT and CDR2 is SNEGSKA in the germline V gene (reference sequence). Trimming took 6 bases from V and 6 from J, leaving 10 bases between them. The CDR3 DNA follows: TGCAGTGCCCCTAGCTGGGATACGCAGTATTTT. It translates to CSAPSWDTQYF.

This clonotype was counted many times. A much larger clone differs from this one at a single base, so this may be a read error. CDR3 nucleotides: TGCGCCAGCAGCCAAGATATCACAGGCAGCTCCTACAATGAGCAGTACTTC. This encodes CASSQDITGSSYNEQYF. The chain carries TRBV4-1 and TRBJ2-1, with D possibly matching TRBD1 (5 bases). The J call is in doubt because the DNA end fits TRBJ2-7 better. Germline-derived CDR1 and CDR2 are MGHRA and YSYEKL. The CDR3 covers 17 residues.

This sequence joins TRBV13 and TRBJ1-2; 7 nucleotides align to TRBD1. This CDR3 has 13 amino acids. With V trimmed by 5 bases and J by 5 bases, 5 bases remained unmatched. Germline V CDR1 and CDR2: PRHDT, FYEKMQ (reference sequence). The chain's CDR3 is CASSPGQEYGYTF. CDR3 in DNA: TGTGCCAGCAGCCCCGGACAGGAATATGGCTACACCTTC.

There are a few counts of this clonotype. The V and J genes are TRBV20-1 and TRBJ2-3, with 14 positions matching TRBD2. Germline V gene data show CDR1 as DFQATT and CDR2 as SNEGSKA (reference sequence). The CDR3 has 15 amino acids. Germline trimming cut 6 bases from V and 4 bases from J; bases unmatched to any gene: 6. This chain's CDR3 is CSAVRLAGGSDTQYF. For the CDR3, the DNA is TGCAGTGCCGTAAGACTAGCGGGGGGGTCAGATACGCAGTATTTT.

V usage is TRBV14 and J usage is TRBJ1-2; no firm D call. Germline CDR1 SGHDN, CDR2 FVKESK. Deletions cut 0 bases from V and 0 bases from J, with 5 bases between. This CDR3 is 14 amino acids long. The CDR3 loop is CASSQEQANYGYTF. The CDR3 bases are TGTGCCAGCAGCCAAGAGCAAGCTAACTATGGCTACACCTTC.

This sequence joins TRBV7-2 and TRBJ1-1; no definite D call. The V gene's germline CDR1 is SGHTA and CDR2 FQGNSA. Between the trimmed V and J ends, which lost 3 bases and 5 bases, there was a span of 7 bases. There are 12 residues in the CDR3. The CDR3 region has the DNA TGTGCCAGCAGCTTCCTTTCGACTGAAGCTTTCTTT. Amino acids: CASSFLSTEAFF.

The rearrangement joins TRBV7-2 to TRBJ2-3; D ambiguous. Trimming left V 0 bases short and J 1 base short, with 17 bases between. The CDR3 loop spans 18 amino acids. Germline CDR1 is SGHTA and CDR2 is FQGNSA. The CDR3 reads CASSLATAPDPRTDTQYF. CDR3 in DNA: TGTGCCAGCAGCTTAGCCACAGCACCTGACCCTCGCACAGATACGCAGTATTTT.

This chain links TRBV6-5 with TRBJ2-7, with D perhaps given as TRBD1 or TRBD2 (5 bases each). Germline CDR1 is MNHEY and CDR2 is SVGAGI. The CDR3 totals 17 residues. V lost 0 bases to trimming and J lost 0 bases, with 15 bases between them. The CDR3 is CASSYSAGDGSSYEQYF. CDR3 coding DNA: TGTGCCAGCAGTTACTCGGCTGGGGACGGTAGCTCCTACGAGCAGTACTTC.

CDR3 in amino acids: CASSLEPSSNEQFF. The CDR3 coding sequence is TGCGCCAGCAGCTTGGAGCCTAGCTCGAATGAGCAGTTCTTC. This chain joins TRBV5-1 and TRBJ2-1, with D maybe TRBD2 (5 bases). The V end was cut by 0 bases, the J end by 7 bases, with 11 bases between. The CDR3 loop spans 14 amino acids. Germline CDR1 and CDR2: SGHRS and YFSETQ. Filled out from reference TRBV5-1 and TRBJ2-1, the complete variable domain reads KAGVTQTPRYLIKTRGQQVTLSCSPISGHRSVSWYQQTPGQGLQFLFEYFSETQRNKGNFPGRFSGRQFSNSRSEMNVSTLELGDSALYLCASSLEPSSNEQFFGPGTRLTVL.

This chain links TRBV11-3 with TRBJ2-3; TRBD2 might be the D (6 bases). Trimming stripped 4 bases from V and 2 bases from J, with 19 bases between. CDR1 is SGHNT, CDR2 YENEEA, per germline. The CDR3 length is 17 residues. The CDR3 spells CASSSPTGVSSTDTQYF. CDR3 bases: TGTGCCAGCAGCTCCCCTACGGGGGTGAGCTCCACAGATACGCAGTATTTT.

This clonotype was picked up a small number of times. CDR3 sequence: CATSRDSQETQYF. CDR3 nucleotide sequence: TGTGCCACCAGCAGGGACAGCCAAGAGACCCAGTACTTC. The chain is built from TRBV15 and TRBJ2-5; possibly TRBD1 for D (6 bases). Germline V gene data show CDR1 as LNHNV and CDR2 as YYDKDF (reference sequence). The V end was cut by 3 bases, the J end by 1 base, with 6 bases between. CDR3 size: 13 residues.

CDR3 loop: CASGLVQDLMPQHF. The CDR3 DNA reads as TGTGCTAGTGGTTTGGTTCAGGACCTCATGCCCCAGCATTTT. This chain connects TRBV12-5 to TRBJ1-5, with D hard to call. The CDR3 is 14 amino acids. V lost 0 bases and J lost 9, with 12 bases in between. Germline V gives CDR1 LGHNT, CDR2 FRNRAP.

This clonotype has a handful of counts. The chain is built from TRBV7-2 and TRBJ2-5; possible D gene TRBD2, 5 bases. Germline V gives CDR1 SGHTA, CDR2 FQGNSA. The CDR3 spans 14 residues. Between the trimmed V and J ends, which lost 6 bases and 1 base, there was a span of 12 bases. The CDR3 DNA reads TGTGCCAGCAGTACCGATCGGGGCCAAGAGACCCAGTACTTC. As protein: CASSTDRGQETQYF.

The rearrangement links TRBV6-6 to TRBJ1-5; D is unclear. Germline CDR1 is MNHNY and CDR2 is SVGAGI (reference sequence). The V gene lost 7 bases and the J gene lost 3 bases, with 13 bases spanning the gap. CDR3 length: 14 amino acids. The CDR3 is CASTTESLNQPQHF. CDR3 coding DNA: TGTGCCAGCACCACAGAGAGCCTCAATCAGCCCCAGCATTTT.

This clonotype has more than one count but fewer than ten. CDR3 sequence (DNA): TGCGCCAGCAGCGAGGGAGGACAGGGAGATTTCGTGAACACTGAAGCTTTCTTT. Protein sequence: CASSEGGQGDFVNTEAFF. This sequence joins TRBV5-1 and TRBJ1-1, with 8 bases that match TRBD1. From germline, CDR1 is SGHRS and CDR2 YFSETQ. CDR3 length: 18 residues. The V and J ends lost 4 bases and 0 bases, in that order; junction bases with no gene match: 14.

This clonotype was seen many times. The CDR3 nucleotides read TGTGCCAGCAGTTTTTTCCCTCCCTGGGACAGGGGGCACGAGCAGTACTTC. Translation gives CASSFFPPWDRGHEQYF. The chain couples TRBV27 to TRBJ2-7; 12 bases fit TRBD1. Unmatched junction bases numbered 11, after V lost 3 bases and J lost 5 bases. Per germline, CDR1 MNHEY and CDR2 SMNVEV (reference sequence). The CDR3 is 17 residues long.

This clonotype was seen more than once but under ten times. This chain uses TRBV4-1 with TRBJ1-1; weak D call: TRBD1 (6 bases). Trimming took off 1 base at V and 12 bases at J, with 18 bases between the two ends. This CDR3 is 14 amino acids long. CDR1 is MGHRA and CDR2 is YSYEKL in the germline V gene. The CDR3 reads CASSQGRGQRRTFF. The CDR3 nucleotides read TGCGCCAGCAGCCAAGGAAGGGGACAAAGGAGAACTTTCTTT.